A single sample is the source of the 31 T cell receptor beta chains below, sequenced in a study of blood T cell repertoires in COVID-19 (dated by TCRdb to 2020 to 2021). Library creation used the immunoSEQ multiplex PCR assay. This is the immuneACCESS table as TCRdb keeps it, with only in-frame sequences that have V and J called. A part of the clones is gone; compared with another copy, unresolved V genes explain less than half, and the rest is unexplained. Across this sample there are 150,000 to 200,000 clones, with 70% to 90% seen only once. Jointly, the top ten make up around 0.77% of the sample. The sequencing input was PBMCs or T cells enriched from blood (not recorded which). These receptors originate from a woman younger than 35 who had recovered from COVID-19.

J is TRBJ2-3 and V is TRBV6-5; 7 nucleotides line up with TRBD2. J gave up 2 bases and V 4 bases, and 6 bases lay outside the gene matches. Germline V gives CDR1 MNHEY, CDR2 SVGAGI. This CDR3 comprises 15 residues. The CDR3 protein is CASSLGLYHTDTQYF. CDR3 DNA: TGTGCCAGCAGTTTGGGACTATACCACACAGATACGCAGTATTTT.

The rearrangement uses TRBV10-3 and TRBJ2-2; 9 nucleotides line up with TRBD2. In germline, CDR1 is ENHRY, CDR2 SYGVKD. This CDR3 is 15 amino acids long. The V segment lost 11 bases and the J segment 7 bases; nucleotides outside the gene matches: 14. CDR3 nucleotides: TGTGCCTCTTCCCCCCAGCGGGAGGTGAACGGGGAGCTGTTTTTT. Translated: CASSPQREVNGELFF.

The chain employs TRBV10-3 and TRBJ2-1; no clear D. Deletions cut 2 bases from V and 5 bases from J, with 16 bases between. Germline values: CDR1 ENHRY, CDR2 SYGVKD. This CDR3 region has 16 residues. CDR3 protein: CAISEERLRIDNEQFF. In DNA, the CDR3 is TGTGCCATCAGTGAGGAGCGTCTCCGTATAGACAATGAGCAGTTCTTC.

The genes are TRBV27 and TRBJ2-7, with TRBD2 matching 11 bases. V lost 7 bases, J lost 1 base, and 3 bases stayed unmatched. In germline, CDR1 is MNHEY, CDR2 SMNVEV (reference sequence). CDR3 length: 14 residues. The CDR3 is CASKRTSGSYEQYF. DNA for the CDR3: TGTGCCAGCAAAAGGACTAGCGGGTCCTACGAGCAGTACTTC.

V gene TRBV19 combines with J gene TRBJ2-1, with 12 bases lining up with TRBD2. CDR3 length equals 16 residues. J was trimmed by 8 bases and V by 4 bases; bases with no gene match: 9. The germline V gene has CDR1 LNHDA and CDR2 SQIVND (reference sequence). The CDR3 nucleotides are TGTGCCAGTAGTAGCACTCTAGCGGGAGGGATCCATGAGCAGTTCTTC. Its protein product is CASSSTLAGGIHEQFF.

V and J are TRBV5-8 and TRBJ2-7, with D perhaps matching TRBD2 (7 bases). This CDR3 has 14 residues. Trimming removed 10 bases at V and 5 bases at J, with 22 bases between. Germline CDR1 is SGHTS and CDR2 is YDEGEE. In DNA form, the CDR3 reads TGTGCCCTGGGGGGGGGCTACTTGGACCACGAGCAGTACTTC. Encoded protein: CALGGGYLDHEQYF.

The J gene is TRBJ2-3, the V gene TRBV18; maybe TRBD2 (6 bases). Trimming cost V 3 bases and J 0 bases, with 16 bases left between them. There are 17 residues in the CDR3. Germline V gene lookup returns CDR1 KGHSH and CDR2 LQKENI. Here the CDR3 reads CASSPVVGRGSTDTQYF. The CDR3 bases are TGTGCCAGCTCACCCGTCGTTGGTCGGGGGAGCACAGATACGCAGTATTTT.

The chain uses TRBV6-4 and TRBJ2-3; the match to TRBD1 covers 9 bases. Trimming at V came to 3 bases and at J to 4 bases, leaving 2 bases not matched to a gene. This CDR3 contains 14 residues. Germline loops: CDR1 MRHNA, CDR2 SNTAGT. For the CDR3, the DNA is TGTGCCAGCAGTGAGGGACAGGGCGCAGATACGCAGTATTTT. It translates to CASSEGQGADTQYF.

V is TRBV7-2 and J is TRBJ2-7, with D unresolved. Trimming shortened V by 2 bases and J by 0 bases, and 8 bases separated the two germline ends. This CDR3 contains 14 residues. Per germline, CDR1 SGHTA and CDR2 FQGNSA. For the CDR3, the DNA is TGTGCCAGCAGCTTAACTTCTATCTCCTACGAGCAGTACTTC. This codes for CASSLTSISYEQYF. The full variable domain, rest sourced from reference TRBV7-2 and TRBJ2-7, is GAGVSQSPSNKVTEKGKDVELRCDPISGHTALYWYRQSLGQGLEFLIYFQGNSAPDKSGLPSDRFSAERTGGSVSTLTIQRTQQEDSAVYLCASSLTSISYEQYFGPGTRLTVT.

CDR3 in DNA: TGTGCCAGTATCTCAAGAACAGGATCCTACAATGAGCAGTTCTTC. It codes for CASISRTGSYNEQFF. This chain connects TRBV19 to TRBJ2-1, with a weak D call TRBD1 (5 bases). CDR3 length equals 15 residues. V was cut by 7 bases and J by 1 base, with 14 bases left in between. Germline V gene data show CDR1 as LNHDA and CDR2 as SQIVND (reference sequence).

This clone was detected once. The CDR3: CASSIAPTGLSSPYEQYF. CDR3 in DNA: TGTGCCAGTAGTATAGCCCCCACGGGGTTGAGTTCCCCCTACGAGCAGTACTTC. The chain uses TRBV19 and TRBJ2-7, with TRBD2 as a possible D gene (5 bases). Trimming stripped 1 base from V and 2 bases from J, with 21 bases between. The CDR3 extends over 18 amino acids. Per germline, CDR1 LNHDA and CDR2 SQIVND (reference sequence).

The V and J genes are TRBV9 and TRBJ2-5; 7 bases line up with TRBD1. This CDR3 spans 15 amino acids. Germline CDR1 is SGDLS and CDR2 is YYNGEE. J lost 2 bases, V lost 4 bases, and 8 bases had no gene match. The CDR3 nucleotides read TGTGCCAGCAGCTCGGGACAGCGGATTCAAGAGACCCAGTACTTC. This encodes CASSSGQRIQETQYF.

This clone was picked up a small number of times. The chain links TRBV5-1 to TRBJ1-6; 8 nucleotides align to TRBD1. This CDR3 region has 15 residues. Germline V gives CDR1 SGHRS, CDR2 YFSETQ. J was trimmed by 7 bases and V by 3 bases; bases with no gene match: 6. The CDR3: CASSSNTGGNSPLHF. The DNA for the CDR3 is TGCGCCAGCAGCTCCAATACAGGGGGGAATTCACCCCTCCACTTT. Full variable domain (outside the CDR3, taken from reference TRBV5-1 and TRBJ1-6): KAGVTQTPRYLIKTRGQQVTLSCSPISGHRSVSWYQQTPGQGLQFLFEYFSETQRNKGNFPGRFSGRQFSNSRSEMNVSTLELGDSALYLCASSSNTGGNSPLHFGNGTRLTVT.

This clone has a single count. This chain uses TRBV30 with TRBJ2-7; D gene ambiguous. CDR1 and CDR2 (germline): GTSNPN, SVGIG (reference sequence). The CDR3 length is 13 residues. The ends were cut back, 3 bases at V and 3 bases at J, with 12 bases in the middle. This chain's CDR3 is CAWSPRLGYEQYF. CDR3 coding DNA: TGTGCCTGGAGCCCGAGACTGGGCTACGAGCAGTACTTC.

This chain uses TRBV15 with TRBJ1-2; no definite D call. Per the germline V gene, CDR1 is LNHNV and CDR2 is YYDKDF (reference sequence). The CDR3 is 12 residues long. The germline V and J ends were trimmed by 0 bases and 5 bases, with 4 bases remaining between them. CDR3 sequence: CATSRDLYGYTF. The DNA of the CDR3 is TGTGCCACCAGCAGAGATTTATATGGCTACACCTTC.

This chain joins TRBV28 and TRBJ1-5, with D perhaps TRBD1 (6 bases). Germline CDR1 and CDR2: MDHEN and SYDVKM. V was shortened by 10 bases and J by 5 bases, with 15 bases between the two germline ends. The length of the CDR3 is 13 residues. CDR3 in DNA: TGTGCCACGGCGGACAGACAAGATCAGCCCCAGCATTTT. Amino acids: CATADRQDQPQHF. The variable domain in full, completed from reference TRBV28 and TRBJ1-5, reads DVKVTQSSRYLVKRTGEKVFLECVQDMDHENMFWYRQDPGLGLRLIYFSYDVKMKEKGDIPEGYSVSREKKERFSLILESASTNQTSMYLCATADRQDQPQHFGDGTRLSIL.

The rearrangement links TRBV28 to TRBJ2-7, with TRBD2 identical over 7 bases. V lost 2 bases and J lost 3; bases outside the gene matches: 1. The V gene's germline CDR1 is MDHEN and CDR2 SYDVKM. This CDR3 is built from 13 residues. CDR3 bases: TGTGCCAGCAGTTTACCTAGCGGCTACGAGCAGTACTTC. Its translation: CASSLPSGYEQYF. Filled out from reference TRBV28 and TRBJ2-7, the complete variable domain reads DVKVTQSSRYLVKRTGEKVFLECVQDMDHENMFWYRQDPGLGLRLIYFSYDVKMKEKGDIPEGYSVSREKKERFSLILESASTNQTSMYLCASSLPSGYEQYFGPGTRLTVT.

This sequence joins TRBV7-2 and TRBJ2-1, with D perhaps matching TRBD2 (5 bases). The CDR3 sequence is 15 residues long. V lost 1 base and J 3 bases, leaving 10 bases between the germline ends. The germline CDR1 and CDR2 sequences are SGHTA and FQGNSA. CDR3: CASSLEFAGYNEQFF. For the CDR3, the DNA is TGTGCCAGCAGCTTAGAGTTCGCGGGCTACAATGAGCAGTTCTTC.

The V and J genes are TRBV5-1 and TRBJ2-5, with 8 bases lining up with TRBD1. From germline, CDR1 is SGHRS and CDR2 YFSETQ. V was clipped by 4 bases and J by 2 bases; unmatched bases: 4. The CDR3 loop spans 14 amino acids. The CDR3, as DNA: TGCGCCAGCAGCGAGGGGACAGGTCAAGAGACCCAGTACTTC. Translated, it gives CASSEGTGQETQYF.

CDR3 loop: CSVGDRGRIPNYGYTF. As DNA, the CDR3 is TGCAGCGTTGGGGACAGGGGGCGGATTCCAAACTATGGCTACACCTTC. V is TRBV29-1 and J is TRBJ1-2, with TRBD1 identical over 12 bases. V shed 4 bases and J 2 bases; nucleotides not matched to a gene: 8. Per germline, CDR1 SQVTM and CDR2 ANQGSEA. The CDR3 has 16 amino acids. The variable domain in full, completed from reference TRBV29-1 and TRBJ1-2, reads SAVISQKPSRDICQRGTSLTIQCQVDSQVTMMFWYRQQPGQSLTLIATANQGSEATYESGFVIDKFPISRPNLTFSTLTVSNMSPEDSSIYLCSVGDRGRIPNYGYTFGSGTRLTVV.

In nucleotides, the CDR3 is TGTGCCAGCAGCTTAGCAGGGGTTTGGCAGTACGAGCAGTACTTC. Amino acids: CASSLAGVWQYEQYF. J is TRBJ2-7 and V is TRBV7-2; TRBD1 might be the D (5 bases). The germline CDR1 and CDR2 sequences are SGHTA and FQGNSA. The CDR3 contains 15 residues. V was clipped by 0 bases and J by 4 bases, with 13 bases between them.

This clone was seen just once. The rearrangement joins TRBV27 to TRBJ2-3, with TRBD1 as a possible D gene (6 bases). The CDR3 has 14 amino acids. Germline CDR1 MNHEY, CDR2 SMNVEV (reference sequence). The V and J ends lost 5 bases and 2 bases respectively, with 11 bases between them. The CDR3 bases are TGTGCCAGCAGTCCAGGACAGTCCACAGATACGCAGTATTTT. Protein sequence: CASSPGQSTDTQYF.

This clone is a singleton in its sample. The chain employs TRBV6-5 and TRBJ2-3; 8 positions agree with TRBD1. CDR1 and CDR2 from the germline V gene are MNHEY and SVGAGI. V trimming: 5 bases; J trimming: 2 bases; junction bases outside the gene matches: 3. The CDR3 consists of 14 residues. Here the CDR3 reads CASSRQGFTDTQYF. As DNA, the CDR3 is TGTGCCAGCAGTCGACAGGGGTTCACAGATACGCAGTATTTT.

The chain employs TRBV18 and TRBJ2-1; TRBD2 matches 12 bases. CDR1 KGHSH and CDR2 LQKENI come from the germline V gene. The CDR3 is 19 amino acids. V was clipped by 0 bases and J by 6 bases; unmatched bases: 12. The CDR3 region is CASSPPFGLAGSGGNEQFF. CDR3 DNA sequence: TGTGCCAGCTCACCACCCTTTGGACTAGCGGGATCTGGAGGCAATGAGCAGTTCTTC.

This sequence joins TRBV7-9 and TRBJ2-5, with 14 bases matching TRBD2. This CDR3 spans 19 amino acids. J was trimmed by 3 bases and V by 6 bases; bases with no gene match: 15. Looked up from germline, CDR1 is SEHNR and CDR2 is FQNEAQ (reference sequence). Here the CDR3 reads CASRPRVETSGREEETQYF. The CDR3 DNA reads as TGTGCCAGCAGACCAAGGGTGGAGACTAGCGGGAGGGAAGAAGAGACCCAGTACTTC.

CDR3 loop: CASSQDIGTSNEQFF. For the CDR3, the DNA is TGCGCCAGCAGCCAAGATATTGGGACTAGTAATGAGCAGTTCTTC. J is TRBJ2-1 and V is TRBV4-3; 8 bases agree with TRBD2. Trimming removed 0 bases from V and 7 bases from J; junction bases left unmatched: 5. CDR3 length: 15 residues. Per germline, CDR1 LGHNA and CDR2 YSLEER.

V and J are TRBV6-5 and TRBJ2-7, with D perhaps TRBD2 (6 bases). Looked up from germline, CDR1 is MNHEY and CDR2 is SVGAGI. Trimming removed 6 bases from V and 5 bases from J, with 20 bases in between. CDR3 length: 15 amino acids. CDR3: CASSGGMQGIHEQYF. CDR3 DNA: TGTGCCAGCAGCGGGGGAATGCAGGGAATCCACGAGCAGTACTTC.

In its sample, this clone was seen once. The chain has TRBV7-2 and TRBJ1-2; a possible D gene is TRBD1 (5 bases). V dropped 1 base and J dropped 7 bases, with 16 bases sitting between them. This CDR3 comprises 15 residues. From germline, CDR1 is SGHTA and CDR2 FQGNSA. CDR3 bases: TGTGCCAGCAGCTTAGGGGGGACTGCCCTAGGTGGCTACACCTTC. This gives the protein CASSLGGTALGGYTF.

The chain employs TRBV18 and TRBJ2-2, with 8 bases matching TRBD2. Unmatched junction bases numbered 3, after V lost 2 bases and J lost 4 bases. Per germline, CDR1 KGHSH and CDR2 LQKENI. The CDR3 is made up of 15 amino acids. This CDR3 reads CASSPRAGVTGELFF. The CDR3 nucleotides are TGTGCCAGCTCACCAAGAGCGGGAGTCACCGGGGAGCTGTTTTTT.

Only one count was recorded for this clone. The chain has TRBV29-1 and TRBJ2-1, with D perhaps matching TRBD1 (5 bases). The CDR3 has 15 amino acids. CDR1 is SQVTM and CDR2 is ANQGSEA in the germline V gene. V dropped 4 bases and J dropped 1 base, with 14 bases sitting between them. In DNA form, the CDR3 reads TGCAGCGTTGCAGGGTCGCCGGAATCCTACAATGAGCAGTTCTTC. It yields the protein CSVAGSPESYNEQFF.

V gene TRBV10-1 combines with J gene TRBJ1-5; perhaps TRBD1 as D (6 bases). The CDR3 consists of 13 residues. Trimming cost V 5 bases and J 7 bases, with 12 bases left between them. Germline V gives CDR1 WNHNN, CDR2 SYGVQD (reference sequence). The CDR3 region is CASSNTGTQPQHF. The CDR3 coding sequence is TGCGCCAGCAGTAATACAGGGACCCAGCCCCAGCATTTT.